This T cell receptor (beta chain) derives from a study of response to subunit inactivated influenza vaccine. MiXCR was run by TCRdb on the RT-PCR reads, yielding one entry per CDR3 protein. The sample includes roughly 570,000 distinct CDR3 sequences, over 10% of them seen just once. With regard to this clonotype: What it binds is not known. A much more abundant neighbour one base away suggests this may be a read error.

Whole-study results and caveats: Each seasonal influenza vaccination, the authors suggested, recruits few new T cells.

The source material was PBMCs from blood, sampled 40 to 50 days after vaccination. This TCR derives from a man between 50 and 59 years old who received an inactivated influenza vaccine.

The CDR3 protein is CAISAGQDQGTQYF. The CDR3 region has the DNA TGTGCCATCAGTGCGGGGCAGGACCAAGGGACCCAGTACTTC. The chain combines TRBV10-3 with TRBJ2-5; either TRBD1 or TRBD2 may supply D (5 bases each). The CDR3 is 14 residues long. Germline CDR1 reads ENHRY; CDR2 reads SYGVKD.